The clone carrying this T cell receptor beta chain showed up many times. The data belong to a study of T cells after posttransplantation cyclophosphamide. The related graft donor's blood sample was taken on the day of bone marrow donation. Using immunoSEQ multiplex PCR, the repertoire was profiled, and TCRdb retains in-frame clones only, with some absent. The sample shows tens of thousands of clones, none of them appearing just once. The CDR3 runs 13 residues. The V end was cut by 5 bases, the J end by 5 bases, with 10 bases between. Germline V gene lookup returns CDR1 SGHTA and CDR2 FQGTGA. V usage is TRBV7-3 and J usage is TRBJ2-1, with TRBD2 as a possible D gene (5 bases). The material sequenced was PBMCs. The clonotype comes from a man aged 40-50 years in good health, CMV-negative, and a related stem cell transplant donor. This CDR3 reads CASSPVGDNEQFF. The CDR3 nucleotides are TGTGCCAGCAGCCCGGTGGGAGACAATGAGCAGTTCTTC.